The 15 T cell receptor beta chains in this list originate from one sample, sequenced in a study of blood T cell repertoires in COVID-19 (dated by TCRdb to 2020 to 2022). The library was obtained by the immunoSEQ multiplex PCR assay. In TCRdb, the immuneACCESS table is reduced to in-frame sequences with V and J assigned. These tables do not hold every clone; where another copy was compared, an unresolved V gene accounts for under half, and the others remain unexplained. The sample table records roughly 240,000 clones; about 82% of these occur just once. The biggest ten clones account for over 5.5% of the sample. Sequenced: peripheral blood. The source of these receptors is a woman of 80 years or more with COVID-19, enrolled during active disease.

The chain recombines TRBV6-6 with TRBJ1-2; D ambiguous. From germline, CDR1 is MNHNY and CDR2 SVGAGI (reference sequence). Trimming pared 1 base from V and 7 bases from J, leaving 7 bases between. The CDR3 runs to 12 residues. In DNA, the CDR3 is TGTGCCAGCAGTTACTGGGGAGTTGGCTACACCTTC. Translation: CASSYWGVGYTF.

The rearrangement links TRBV18 to TRBJ1-3, with a weak D call TRBD1 (6 bases). V was trimmed by 3 bases and J by 4 bases, leaving 13 bases between them. The CDR3 contains 15 residues. Germline V gives CDR1 KGHSH, CDR2 LQKENI. The CDR3 protein is CASSPNPQGGNTIYF. The CDR3 nucleotides read TGTGCCAGCTCACCCAACCCACAGGGAGGAAACACCATATATTTT. The full variable domain, with the rest looked up from reference TRBV18 and TRBJ1-3, is NAGVMQNPRHLVRRRGQEARLRCSPMKGHSHVYWYRQLPEEGLKFMVYLQKENIIDESGMPKERFSAEFPKEGPSILRIQQVVRGDSAAYFCASSPNPQGGNTIYFGEGSWLTVV.

The rearrangement uses TRBV6-2 or TRBV6-3 and TRBJ2-7; 11 bases align to TRBD2. The V gene's germline CDR1 is MNHEY and CDR2 SVGEGT. The CDR3 is 14 residues long. V trimming: 2 bases; J trimming: 6 bases; junction bases outside the gene matches: 3. This chain's CDR3 is CASSYLAGGREQYF. In DNA, the CDR3 is TGTGCCAGCAGTTACCTAGCGGGGGGCCGCGAGCAGTACTTC.

The sample holds one count of this clone. The CDR3 sequence is CASTSGGRNQPQHF. The CDR3 nucleotides read TGTGCCAGCACCTCGGGGGGGAGAAATCAGCCCCAGCATTTT. This chain links TRBV28 with TRBJ1-5; D possibly corresponds to TRBD1 (5 bases). Trimming removed 7 bases from V and 4 bases from J, with 14 bases in between. The CDR3 is made up of 14 amino acids. The germline gives CDR1 MDHEN, CDR2 SYDVKM.

The chain is built from TRBV24-1 and TRBJ2-1, with TRBD2 matching 12 bases. This CDR3 is 18 amino acids long. Germline V lookup: CDR1 KGHDR, CDR2 SFDVKD. J gave up 0 bases and V 1 base, and 3 bases lay outside the gene matches. CDR3 sequence reads: CATSDFATSGGSYNEQFF. CDR3 coding DNA: TGTGCCACCAGTGATTTTGCGACTAGCGGGGGCTCCTACAATGAGCAGTTCTTC.

This sequence joins TRBV4-2 and TRBJ2-2, with no clear D. V was clipped by 0 bases and J by 2 bases, with 10 bases between them. CDR1 and CDR2 (germline): LGHNA, YNFKEQ. CDR3 size: 16 residues. CDR3 nucleotides: TGTGCCAGCAGCCAAGATGGGCCGGTTAACACCGGGGAGCTGTTTTTT. It is translated as CASSQDGPVNTGELFF.

Here the CDR3 DNA reads TGTGCCAGCAGCGTAGACGGGTATGCTGGAAACACCATATATTTT. This gives the protein CASSVDGYAGNTIYF. The chain links TRBV9 to TRBJ1-3; D remains ambiguous. This CDR3 is built from 15 residues. Germline V gene sequence: CDR1 SGDLS, CDR2 YYNGEE. Trimming left V 0 bases short and J 2 bases short, with 9 bases between.

V is TRBV30 and J is TRBJ1-4, with 9 bases identical to TRBD1. V shed 1 base, J shed 2 bases, and the junction held 2 bases outside the gene matches. The length of the CDR3 is 15 residues. CDR1 and CDR2 from the germline V gene are GTSNPN and SVGIG (reference sequence). The CDR3 DNA reads as TGTGCCTGGAGTGGGGACAGGGCTACTAATGAAAAACTGTTTTTT. Translating gives CAWSGDRATNEKLFF.

V is TRBV24-1 and J is TRBJ2-5; a weak D match, TRBD1 (7 bases). V dropped 2 bases and J dropped 2 bases, with 14 bases sitting between them. Per the germline V gene, CDR1 is KGHDR and CDR2 is SFDVKD. The CDR3 has 16 amino acids. The CDR3 DNA follows: TGTGCCACCAGTGATTGGCAGGGGGGTTCTCAAGAGACCCAGTACTTC. The encoded protein is CATSDWQGGSQETQYF.

The chain joins TRBV3-1 (or the pseudogene TRBV3-2) to TRBJ1-4; perhaps TRBD1 as D (5 bases). CDR1 is LGHDT, CDR2 YNNKEL, per germline (reference sequence). Trimming took off 4 bases at V and 5 bases at J, with 14 bases between the two ends. The CDR3 contains 15 residues. The DNA of the CDR3 is TGTGCCAGCAGCCTTAGCGGTTCAGGGAATGAAAAACTGTTTTTT. It translates to CASSLSGSGNEKLFF.

The rearrangement links TRBV30 to TRBJ2-2; 7 nucleotides match TRBD2. V shed 1 base and J 7 bases; nucleotides not matched to a gene: 3. This CDR3 spans 13 amino acids. Germline values: CDR1 GTSNPN, CDR2 SVGIG (reference sequence). The CDR3 sequence is CAWSGLAFGELFF. CDR3 DNA: TGTGCCTGGAGTGGACTAGCTTTCGGGGAGCTGTTTTTT.

The V call is TRBV5-5, the J call TRBJ1-4; D is perhaps TRBD1 (5 bases). Germline CDR1 is SGHKS and CDR2 is YYEKEE (reference sequence). The CDR3 covers 16 residues. Trimming pared 2 bases from V and 7 bases from J, leaving 18 bases between. The CDR3 sequence is CASSLIVGGTREKLFF. For the CDR3, the DNA is TGTGCCAGCAGCTTAATAGTCGGGGGGACCCGTGAAAAACTGTTTTTT.

This clone was seen more than once but under ten times. The chain recombines TRBV5-1 with TRBJ2-7, with 10 bases fitting TRBD2. Unmatched junction bases numbered 5, after V lost 4 bases and J lost 4 bases. Germline CDR1 and CDR2: SGHRS and YFSETQ. The CDR3 contains 14 residues. The CDR3 is CASSPLAGAYEQYV. In DNA form, the CDR3 reads TGCGCCAGCAGCCCTCTAGCGGGGGCGTACGAGCAGTACGTC.

This chain connects TRBV6-5 to TRBJ1-3; D is unclear. Germline CDR1 reads MNHEY; CDR2 reads SVGAGI. V was cut by 4 bases and J by 4 bases, with 14 bases left in between. This CDR3 region has 15 residues. CDR3 loop: CASSSGVSGGNTIYF. In DNA, the CDR3 is TGTGCCAGCAGTTCTGGGGTTTCGGGGGGAAACACCATATATTTT.

The V call is TRBV2, the J call TRBJ1-3; D may be TRBD1 (6 bases). The germline V gene has CDR1 SNHLY and CDR2 FYNNEI. The CDR3 spans 16 residues. V was trimmed by 3 bases and J by 1 base, leaving 13 bases between them. CDR3 residues: CASSDEHRVSGNTIYF. The CDR3 DNA reads as TGTGCCAGCAGTGATGAGCACAGGGTGTCTGGAAACACCATATATTTT.